One sample yielded the 8 T cell receptor beta chains listed below, sequenced in a study of blood T cell repertoires in COVID-19. The protocol was immunoSEQ multiplex PCR, while the TCRdb copy is restricted to in-frame clones and leaves out a portion. Here the sample spans some 74,000 clones, about nine tenths being singletons. Specimen: peripheral blood. These receptors all come from a man aged 45 to 65 with active COVID-19.

This chain joins TRBV18 and TRBJ1-4, with TRBD1 identical over 7 bases. The V gene end was trimmed by 5 bases and the J gene end by 0 bases; junction bases not matched to a gene: 9. Looked up from germline, CDR1 is KGHSH and CDR2 is LQKENI. The CDR3 contains 17 residues. In DNA form, the CDR3 reads TGTGCCAGCTCATCTAGGACAGGAGCCGCAACTAATGAAAAACTGTTTTTT. Its translation is CASSSRTGAATNEKLFF.

The chain uses TRBV7-2 and TRBJ1-4; possible D gene TRBD1, 5 bases. This CDR3 is built from 15 residues. V was pared by 3 bases and J by 5 bases, with 13 bases between. Germline lookup yields CDR1 SGHTA and CDR2 FQGNSA. The CDR3 loop reads CASSFRGGRNEKLFF. CDR3 nucleotide sequence: TGTGCCAGCAGCTTCCGGGGGGGGAGGAATGAAAAACTGTTTTTT.

J is TRBJ1-1 and V is TRBV18, with a tentative D call TRBD1 (6 bases). The CDR3 contains 16 residues. With 3 bases removed from V and 1 base from J, the gap between germline ends came to 15 bases. Per germline, CDR1 KGHSH and CDR2 LQKENI. Here the CDR3 reads CASSPLGGQENTEAFF. Here the CDR3 DNA reads TGTGCCAGCTCACCCCTTGGGGGACAAGAGAACACTGAAGCTTTCTTT.

The chain is built from TRBV28 and TRBJ2-7; D perhaps matches TRBD1 (6 bases). The CDR3 runs 12 residues. V was pared by 8 bases and J by 4 bases, with 12 bases between. Germline CDR1 reads MDHEN; CDR2 reads SYDVKM. The CDR3: CASGTLYYEQYF. The CDR3 nucleotides are TGTGCCAGCGGGACACTATATTACGAGCAGTACTTC.

The chain has TRBV30 and TRBJ1-2; D is uncertain. V dropped 2 bases and J dropped 4 bases, with 8 bases sitting between them. Per germline, CDR1 GTSNPN and CDR2 SVGIG (reference sequence). CDR3 size: 12 residues. CDR3 loop: CAWSTRAYGYTF. The CDR3 nucleotides are TGTGCCTGGAGTACGAGGGCCTATGGCTACACCTTC.

The chain carries TRBV6-2 or TRBV6-3 and TRBJ2-1; 10 nucleotides align to TRBD1. Trimming at V came to 5 bases and at J to 9 bases, leaving 7 bases not matched to a gene. The CDR3 spans 14 residues. Germline-derived CDR1 and CDR2 are MNHEY and SVGEGT. CDR3 nucleotides: TGTGCCAGCAGTGTGACAGGGGGCTTGGGTGAGCAGTTCTTC. This translates into CASSVTGGLGEQFF.

The V call is TRBV5-4, the J call TRBJ1-1, with D possibly being TRBD1 (5 bases). With 0 bases removed from V and 1 base from J, the gap between germline ends came to 7 bases. CDR1 and CDR2 from the germline V gene are SGHNT and YYREEE (reference sequence). The CDR3 consists of 14 residues. CDR3 sequence reads: CASSLEGENTEAFF. The CDR3 DNA is TGTGCCAGCAGCTTGGAAGGGGAGAACACTGAAGCTTTCTTT.

The gene calls are TRBV25-1 and TRBJ1-2; 8 positions match TRBD1. The V gene's germline CDR1 is MGHDK and CDR2 SYGVNS. The CDR3 covers 12 residues. V was pared by 4 bases and J by 5 bases, with 0 bases of the junction left unmatched. CDR3 region: CASSGTGYGYTF. The CDR3, as DNA: TGTGCCAGCAGTGGGACAGGGTATGGCTACACCTTC.